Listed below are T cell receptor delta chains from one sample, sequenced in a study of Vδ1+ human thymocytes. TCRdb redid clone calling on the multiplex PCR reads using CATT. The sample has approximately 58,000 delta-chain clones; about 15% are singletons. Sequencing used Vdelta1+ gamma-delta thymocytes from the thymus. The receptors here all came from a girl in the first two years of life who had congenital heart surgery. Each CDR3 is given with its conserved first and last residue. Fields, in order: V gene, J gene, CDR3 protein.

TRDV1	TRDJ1	CALGIQPPFLTGGTYTDKLIF
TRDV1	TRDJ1	CALGEDDKLIF
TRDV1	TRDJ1	CALGEEGPFLRPLYWTDKLIF
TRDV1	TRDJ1	CALGEPLGDTQTLYTDKLIF
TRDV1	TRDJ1	CALGELRYTDKLIF
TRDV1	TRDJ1	CALGKTPKQILGDTDKLIF
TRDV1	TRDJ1	CALGEPPNRLLGDPFTDKLIF
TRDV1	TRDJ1	CALGSGGTKTDKLIF
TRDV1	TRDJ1	CALNPVGLLWGIREAYTDKLIF
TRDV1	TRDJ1	CALGEKSYLLGDEALKLIF
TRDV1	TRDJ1	CALGDYMRGPPGGFGPLYTDKLIF
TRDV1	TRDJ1	CALGATLPTGDTEYTDKLIF
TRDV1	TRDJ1	CALGELMGELGANNTDKLIF
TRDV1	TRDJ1	CALGELTKLGDIGLADKLIF
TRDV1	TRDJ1	CALGTHDVLGDTSLIF
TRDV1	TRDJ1	CALGDLHTTRFLGDTIDTDKLIF
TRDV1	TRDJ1	CALGEPRPSYNSLLGDSTDKLIF
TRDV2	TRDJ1	CACDTLLGMGDTLDTDKLIF
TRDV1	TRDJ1	CALGLPPLTGGPPIKLIF
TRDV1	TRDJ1	CALGEDSVFLFWGIRRYTDKLIF
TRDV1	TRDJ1	CALGGRSRTDKLIF
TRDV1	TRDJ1	CALGEFFPKPYTDKPIF